This TCR beta chain came from a study of spatial heterogeneity in lung cancer. Study-wide context: TCR transcript counts in tumor regions correlated strongly with a T cell module score from matched bulk RNA-seq.

The study, taken as a whole, reports: One measure, the expanded intratumoral alpha and beta TCR count, tracked tumor mutation counts.

CDR1 and CDR2 from the germline V gene are SGHVS and FNYEAQ. The CDR3 is made up of 13 amino acids. Trimming removed 5 bases from V and 11 bases from J, with 15 bases in between. This clonotype was seen many times. What it recognizes is unknown. From the 5' RACE reads, TCRdb called clonotypes with MiXCR, one entry per CDR3 protein. The sample comprises about 5,600 distinct CDR3 sequences, over 4% of which are singletons, and 23% rests with the top ten. Time point: sample taken at primary tumor resection. In each case, whole RNA from tumor, nontumor lung or frozen PBMC was sequenced unsorted. This clonotype was obtained from a male donor with early-stage non-small cell lung cancer. The genes are TRBV7-6 and TRBJ2-2; either TRBD1 or TRBD2 may supply D (5 bases each). Sequenced here: lung tumor tissue, sampled at surgery. The CDR3 sequence: CASSLGEVRELFF. CDR3 sequence (DNA): TGTGCCAGCAGCCTGGGGGAAGTGAGAGAGCTGTTTTTT. The variable domain in full, completed from reference TRBV7-6 and TRBJ2-2, reads GAGVSQSPRYKVTKRGQDVALRCDPISGHVSLYWYRQALGQGPEFLTYFNYEAQQDKSGLPNDRFSAERPEGSISTLTIQRTEQRDSAMYRCASSLGEVRELFFGEGSRLTVL.